This T cell receptor (beta chain) was retrieved from a study of persistence of HIV-infected CD4 T cells. Looking at the study overall: Median time on suppressive ART was 8 years. Antigen stimulation activated a lower proportion of cells, more of them memory, than anti-CD3/anti-CD28 stimulation. Overall study findings and caveats: Proviral oligoclonality tracked with TCR oligoclonality within the same sorted cells.

The immunoSEQ assay was version 4, run in survey mode. Each sample used up to roughly 1 ug genomic DNA diluted to approximately 10 ng/uL. Sequenced by immunoSEQ multiplex PCR; TCRdb stores in-frame clones only, minus some. The table shows about 45,000 clones, with around 90% occurring only once. This CDR3 has 15 amino acids. Germline CDR1 is SGHNT and CDR2 is YYREEE (reference sequence). V dropped 0 bases and J dropped 2 bases, with 11 bases sitting between them. Cells were stimulated nonspecifically with anti-CD3/anti-CD28 magnetic beads. Responding CD4+ T cells were sorted by upregulation of both CD40 ligand and CD69. This clone was observed a single time. The antigen is not known.

Sequences were derived from CD4+ T cells sorted from PBMCs after roughly 18-hour stimulation, sampled from a patient who received antiretroviral therapy. V gene TRBV5-4 combines with J gene TRBJ2-5; D perhaps matches TRBD2 (6 bases). The clonotype was recovered from an adult woman with HIV who was CMV-seropositive. For the CDR3, the DNA is TGTGCCAGCAGCTTGGTCGGTAGCGGACAAGAGACCCAGTACTTC. As protein: CASSLVGSGQETQYF.